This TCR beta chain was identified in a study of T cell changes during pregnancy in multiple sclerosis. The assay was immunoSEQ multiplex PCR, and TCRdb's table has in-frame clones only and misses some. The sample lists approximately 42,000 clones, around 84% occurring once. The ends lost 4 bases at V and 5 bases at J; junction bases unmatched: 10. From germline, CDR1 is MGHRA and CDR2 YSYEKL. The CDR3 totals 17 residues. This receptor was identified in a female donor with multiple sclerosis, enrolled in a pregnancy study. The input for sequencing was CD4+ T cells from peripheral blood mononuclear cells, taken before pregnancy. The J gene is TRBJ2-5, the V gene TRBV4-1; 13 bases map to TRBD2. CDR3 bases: TGCGCCAGCAGCCGGGGACTAGCGGGAAATTTCGGGGAGACCCAGTACTTC. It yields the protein CASSRGLAGNFGETQYF.